The 24 T cell receptor beta chains below were found in one sample sequenced in a study of shared clonotypes between healthy human individuals. Assay used: immunoSEQ multiplex PCR; TCRdb lists only in-frame clones, some missing. The top ten clones hold nearly 25% of a sample with some 800,000 clones, 90% to 95% of them seen once. Cells designated naive CD8 were CD45RO-negative and were positively selected for CCR7, with terminally differentiated effector memory CD45RA+ cells excluded. Sequenced input: naive CD8+ T cells sorted from blood. The origin of the receptors is a man younger than 45 in good health.

The rearrangement uses TRBV6-6 and TRBJ2-1; TRBD1 matches 10 bases. This CDR3 contains 16 residues. Germline V gives CDR1 MNHNY, CDR2 SVGAGI (reference sequence). V shed 4 bases and J 7 bases; nucleotides not matched to a gene: 10. CDR3 sequence (DNA): TGTGCCAGCAGTTCCCCGACAGGGGGCTGGTGGAATGAGCAGTTCTTC. Protein product: CASSSPTGGWWNEQFF.

Remarks on this clone: Additional DNA sequences in this sample encode the identical CDR3. The gene calls are TRBV29-1 and TRBJ1-1; D call uncertain. Germline V lookup: CDR1 SQVTM, CDR2 ANQGSEA. The CDR3 covers 12 residues. Trimming removed 6 bases at V and 0 bases at J, with 8 bases between. CDR3 sequence: CSVRPMNTEAFF. DNA for the CDR3: TGCAGCGTGAGGCCCATGAACACTGAAGCTTTCTTT.

The chain uses TRBV25-1 and TRBJ2-1; 11 bases agree with TRBD2. The ends lost 5 bases at V and 4 bases at J; junction bases unmatched: 10. From germline, CDR1 is MGHDK and CDR2 SYGVNS. CDR3 length: 17 residues. The CDR3 DNA reads TGTGCCAGCAGTTTTAGCGGGAGGGCTAGGGGGTACAATGAGCAGTTCTTC. Protein sequence: CASSFSGRARGYNEQFF.

The chain links TRBV9 to TRBJ2-5; TRBD2 might be the D (6 bases). Germline V gene data show CDR1 as SGDLS and CDR2 as YYNGEE. The V and J ends lost 0 bases and 4 bases respectively, with 19 bases between them. This CDR3 contains 17 residues. Written as DNA, the CDR3 is TGTGCCAGCAGCGTAGATGGAGGGGTCAGGGCTTCAGAGACCCAGTACTTC. It encodes CASSVDGGVRASETQYF.

V gene TRBV27 combines with J gene TRBJ2-7, with 8 bases aligning to TRBD2. Germline values: CDR1 MNHEY, CDR2 SMNVEV (reference sequence). The CDR3 is 15 amino acids. V was pared by 5 bases and J by 3 bases, with 9 bases of the junction left unmatched. The DNA for the CDR3 is TGTGCCAGCAGTCCTGCAGGACTAGCTAGCTACGAGCAGTACTTC. It encodes CASSPAGLASYEQYF.

CDR3 loop: CASSRTGDHNEQFF. The CDR3, as DNA: TGTGCCAGCAGCCGAACCGGGGACCACAATGAGCAGTTCTTC. The chain carries TRBV28 and TRBJ2-1, with D tentatively TRBD1 or TRBD2 (5 bases each). Germline V gene sequence: CDR1 MDHEN, CDR2 SYDVKM. The CDR3 has 14 amino acids. Trimming took off 6 bases at V and 5 bases at J, with 14 bases between the two ends.

With regard to this clone: At the DNA level, this CDR3 is encoded by other sequences in the same sample as well. The chain couples TRBV2 to TRBJ2-1; perhaps TRBD1 as D (6 bases). The CDR3 covers 12 residues. The ends were cut back, 5 bases at V and 4 bases at J, with 6 bases in the middle. Germline V gene data show CDR1 as SNHLY and CDR2 as FYNNEI. The CDR3 DNA is TGTGCCAGCAGTACAGGGTACAATGAGCAGTTCTTC. Translated: CASSTGYNEQFF.

The gene calls are TRBV28 and TRBJ1-5; no clear D. The germline CDR1 and CDR2 sequences are MDHEN and SYDVKM. The CDR3 has 14 amino acids. Trimming cost V 7 bases and J 6 bases, with 16 bases left between them. CDR3: CASKLRYKGQPQHF. DNA of the CDR3: TGTGCCAGCAAGTTAAGGTATAAGGGTCAGCCCCAGCATTTT.

The rearrangement links TRBV6-5 to TRBJ1-1; no clear D. Trimming removed 5 bases at V and 0 bases at J, with 10 bases between. The CDR3 runs to 14 residues. Germline V gives CDR1 MNHEY, CDR2 SVGAGI. The CDR3 sequence: CASSVRFMNTEAFF. In DNA, the CDR3 is TGTGCCAGCAGTGTACGCTTTATGAACACTGAAGCTTTCTTT.

This clone has just a few counts. The rearrangement uses TRBV27 and TRBJ2-7; D possibly corresponds to TRBD1 (5 bases). Trimming left V 5 bases short and J 6 bases short, with 14 bases between. The CDR3 covers 13 residues. Per the germline V gene, CDR1 is MNHEY and CDR2 is SMNVEV (reference sequence). Written as DNA, the CDR3 is TGTGCCAGCAGTCCCACTCAGGGTGGCGAGCAGTACTTC. It encodes CASSPTQGGEQYF.

The J gene is TRBJ2-7, the V gene TRBV4-1, with 10 positions matching TRBD1. This CDR3 spans 17 amino acids. The germline CDR1 and CDR2 sequences are MGHRA and YSYEKL. Losses at the gene ends were 3 bases for V and 0 bases for J; bases not matched to a gene: 8. CDR3 nucleotides: TGCGCCAGCAGCCAGGAGCCCGGGACAGGGGACTCCTACGAGCAGTACTTC. Its protein product is CASSQEPGTGDSYEQYF.

This chain connects TRBV7-9 to TRBJ1-1, with 9 bases that match TRBD1. Trimming took 5 bases from V and 4 from J; bases not matched to a gene: 8. The CDR3 is 15 amino acids. Germline lookup yields CDR1 SEHNR and CDR2 FQNEAQ (reference sequence). CDR3 region: CASSENRGLGTEAFF. The CDR3 coding sequence is TGTGCCAGCAGCGAGAACAGGGGGCTGGGCACTGAAGCTTTCTTT. The whole variable domain, remainder taken from reference TRBV7-9 and TRBJ1-1, is DTGVSQNPRHKITKRGQNVTFRCDPISEHNRLYWYRQTLGQGPEFLTYFQNEAQLEKSRLLSDRFSAERPKGSFSTLEIQRTEQGDSAMYLCASSENRGLGTEAFFGQGTRLTVV.

The rearrangement uses TRBV11-2 and TRBJ2-3; D gene ambiguous. The CDR3 consists of 16 residues. Trimming removed 1 base from V and 0 bases from J, with 11 bases in between. The germline V gene has CDR1 SGHAT and CDR2 FQNNGV. The CDR3 DNA reads TGTGCCAGCAGCTTAGTAGCCCGCAGGAGCACAGATACGCAGTATTTT. Translating gives CASSLVARRSTDTQYF.

The chain has TRBV5-5 and TRBJ2-5; 8 positions match TRBD1. This CDR3 contains 15 residues. Unmatched junction bases numbered 8, after V lost 2 bases and J lost 5 bases. CDR1 and CDR2 (germline): SGHKS, YYEKEE (reference sequence). CDR3 DNA: TGTGCCAGCAGCTTTTGGGCCAGGGGGCAGGAGACCCAGTACTTC. This translates into CASSFWARGQETQYF.

Points on this clone: The sample contains more than one DNA sequence encoding this CDR3. J is TRBJ2-1 and V is TRBV9; D call uncertain. V gave up 0 bases and J gave up 4 bases, with 8 bases separating them. This CDR3 has 14 amino acids. Germline V lookup: CDR1 SGDLS, CDR2 YYNGEE. The CDR3 DNA reads TGTGCCAGCAGCGTAGGGTCAGGTTACAATGAGCAGTTCTTC. This codes for CASSVGSGYNEQFF.

J is TRBJ1-4 and V is TRBV7-9; TRBD1 might be the D (6 bases). Trimming removed 5 bases from V and 5 bases from J, with 18 bases in between. This CDR3 contains 16 residues. CDR1 is SEHNR and CDR2 is FQNEAQ in the germline V gene (reference sequence). The CDR3 reads CASSALMDSLNEKLFF. CDR3 sequence (DNA): TGTGCCAGCAGCGCGTTGATGGACAGCCTAAATGAAAAACTGTTTTTT. The full variable domain, with the rest looked up from reference TRBV7-9 and TRBJ1-4, is DTGVSQNPRHKITKRGQNVTFRCDPISEHNRLYWYRQTLGQGPEFLTYFQNEAQLEKSRLLSDRFSAERPKGSFSTLEIQRTEQGDSAMYLCASSALMDSLNEKLFFGSGTQLSVL.

The rearrangement links TRBV7-3 to TRBJ1-1, with TRBD1 matching over 7 bases. CDR1 and CDR2 from the germline V gene are SGHTA and FQGTGA. The length of the CDR3 is 13 residues. The junction had 1 base not matched to a gene; V was cut back by 3 bases and J by 3 bases. CDR3 sequence reads: CASSLRGHTEAFF. CDR3 coding DNA: TGTGCCAGCAGCTTGAGGGGGCACACTGAAGCTTTCTTT.

This clone was detected once. The rearrangement uses TRBV19 and TRBJ2-3, with a tentative D call TRBD2 (5 bases). The CDR3 length is 18 residues. Germline CDR1 and CDR2: LNHDA and SQIVND (reference sequence). Trimming pared 5 bases from V and 4 bases from J, leaving 25 bases between. The CDR3 region has the DNA TGTGCCAGTAGTTCGTTTCGGGGATTACCCCCGCGTTCAGATACGCAGTATTTT. Its translation: CASSSFRGLPPRSDTQYF.

The CDR3 loop is CASSLVGGGFYEQYF. CDR3 sequence (DNA): TGTGCCAGCAGCTTAGTCGGGGGAGGTTTCTACGAGCAGTACTTC. The chain couples TRBV7-2 to TRBJ2-7; D is perhaps TRBD2 (6 bases). Per the germline V gene, CDR1 is SGHTA and CDR2 is FQGNSA. The CDR3 has 15 residues. The V gene lost 1 base and the J gene lost 3 bases, with 13 bases spanning the gap.

The CDR3 DNA reads as TGCGCCAGCAGTGAGCCCGATCGGGGGCAAGGAGATACGCAGTATTTT. Amino acids: CASSEPDRGQGDTQYF. The rearrangement uses TRBV10-1 and TRBJ2-3; TRBD1 or TRBD2 may be the D gene (6 bases each). V shed 2 bases and J shed 5 bases, with 17 bases lying between them. Per germline, CDR1 WNHNN and CDR2 SYGVQD (reference sequence). The CDR3 is made up of 16 amino acids.

The genes are TRBV11-2 and TRBJ1-2, with D perhaps TRBD1 (6 bases). Germline V gene sequence: CDR1 SGHAT, CDR2 FQNNGV. Trimming shortened V by 0 bases and J by 2 bases, and 19 bases separated the two germline ends. The CDR3 has 18 amino acids. The CDR3 region is CASSLEGRGLLLNYGYTF. The CDR3 nucleotides read TGTGCCAGCAGCTTAGAGGGCAGGGGCTTACTACTAAACTATGGCTACACCTTC. The whole variable domain, remainder taken from reference TRBV11-2 and TRBJ1-2, is EAGVAQSPRYKIIEKRQSVAFWCNPISGHATLYWYQQILGQGPKLLIQFQNNGVVDDSQLPKDRFSAERLKGVDSTLKIQPAKLEDSAVYLCASSLEGRGLLLNYGYTFGSGTRLTVV.

The genes are TRBV27 and TRBJ2-2; D not resolved. Germline CDR1 is MNHEY and CDR2 is SMNVEV (reference sequence). The CDR3 runs 13 residues. Deletions cut 5 bases from V and 5 bases from J, with 9 bases between. The CDR3 DNA reads as TGTGCCAGCAGTCCGATGGTGACCGGGGAGCTGTTTTTT. Translation gives CASSPMVTGELFF.

The chain couples TRBV5-1 to TRBJ2-1; TRBD2 aligns across 8 bases. Looked up from germline, CDR1 is SGHRS and CDR2 is YFSETQ. V lost 5 bases, J lost 3 bases, and 1 base stayed unmatched. The CDR3 has 13 residues. CDR3 DNA: TGCGCCAGCAGAAGCGGGAGCTACAATGAGCAGTTCTTC. Its protein is CASRSGSYNEQFF.

This chain uses TRBV29-1 with TRBJ2-7; D assignment may be TRBD1 or TRBD2 (5 bases each). CDR3 size: 12 residues. From germline, CDR1 is SQVTM and CDR2 ANQGSEA. V was pared by 8 bases and J by 3 bases, with 14 bases between. The CDR3 coding sequence is TGCAGCATATCCTGGGGGAACTACGAGCAGTACTTC. Translation: CSISWGNYEQYF.